The 30 T cell receptor beta chains below were found in one sample sequenced in a study of response to subunit inactivated influenza vaccine. TCRdb processed the RT-PCR reads anew with MiXCR; each CDR3 protein has one entry. The sample holds hundreds of thousands of distinct CDR3 sequences, 11% seen once. The specimen comprised PBMCs from blood, sampled roughly 46 days after vaccination. All receptors derive from a man aged 45-60 years who received an inactivated influenza vaccine.

This clonotype was seen a few times. The gene calls are TRBV28 and TRBJ2-2; D perhaps matches TRBD2 (6 bases). This CDR3 is 12 amino acids long. Per germline, CDR1 MDHEN and CDR2 SYDVKM. Trimming took 11 bases from V and 5 from J, leaving 12 bases between them. The CDR3: CAGGRLTGELFF. CDR3 bases: TGTGCCGGAGGGAGGTTGACCGGGGAGCTGTTTTTT.

This clonotype was picked up a small number of times. The CDR3 coding sequence is TGCAGTGCTAGAGATGGTAGCGGAAGGCTAGAGACCCAGTACTTC. This codes for CSARDGSGRLETQYF. The chain has TRBV20-1 and TRBJ2-5; TRBD2 is a possible D gene (6 bases). V lost 0 bases to trimming and J lost 4 bases, with 15 bases between them. Germline CDR1 is DFQATT and CDR2 is SNEGSKA (reference sequence). The CDR3 length is 15 residues.

This clonotype was counted a few times. The chain has TRBV15 and TRBJ2-1, with D uncertain. CDR3 length: 15 residues. V gave up 0 bases and J gave up 4 bases, with 10 bases separating them. Per germline, CDR1 LNHNV and CDR2 YYDKDF (reference sequence). This chain's CDR3 is CATSRDRAEYNEQFF. CDR3 nucleotide sequence: TGTGCCACCAGCAGAGATAGGGCAGAATACAATGAGCAGTTCTTC.

This clonotype was detected many times. This chain connects TRBV29-1 to TRBJ2-7, with D possibly called TRBD1 or TRBD2 (6 bases each). Germline CDR1 is SQVTM and CDR2 is ANQGSEA. The CDR3 runs 15 residues. V lost 5 bases and J lost 4, with 21 bases in between. The CDR3 here is CSVLSLVTGTYEQYF. DNA of the CDR3: TGCAGCGTTCTAAGCTTGGTTACAGGGACTTACGAGCAGTACTTC.

This clonotype was observed many times. V gene TRBV6-2 or TRBV6-3 combines with J gene TRBJ2-2, with a weak D call TRBD2 (6 bases). CDR1 and CDR2 from the germline V gene are MNHEY and SVGEGT. V lost 5 bases and J lost 6, with 10 bases in between. The CDR3 extends over 13 amino acids. The chain's CDR3 is CASSPTGAGELFF. In DNA, the CDR3 is TGTGCCAGCAGTCCCACGGGAGCCGGGGAGCTGTTTTTT.

The rearrangement joins TRBV27 to TRBJ2-7, with D perhaps matching TRBD2 (6 bases). CDR1 is MNHEY and CDR2 is SMNVEV in the germline V gene (reference sequence). Between the trimmed V and J ends, which lost 5 bases and 0 bases, there was a span of 17 bases. CDR3 length: 16 amino acids. The CDR3, as DNA: TGTGCCAGCAGTGCTCTAGGGACTGGAAGCTCCTACGAGCAGTACTTC. This encodes CASSALGTGSSYEQYF.

This clonotype was detected a few times. The chain uses TRBV5-4 and TRBJ2-2; a weak D match, TRBD2 (6 bases). The CDR3 spans 18 residues. Germline CDR1 SGHNT, CDR2 YYREEE (reference sequence). Trimming cost V 2 bases and J 1 base, with 18 bases left between them. CDR3 sequence reads: CASSLPEGPSENTGELFF. CDR3 sequence (DNA): TGTGCCAGCAGCTTACCCGAGGGGCCTAGCGAGAACACCGGGGAGCTGTTTTTT.

This clonotype was counted ten times or more. This chain connects TRBV5-6 to TRBJ2-5; 7 bases map to TRBD1. The germline CDR1 and CDR2 sequences are SGHDT and YYEEEE. The CDR3 is made up of 13 amino acids. The V segment lost 5 bases and the J segment 6 bases; nucleotides outside the gene matches: 7. In DNA form, the CDR3 reads TGTGCCAGCAGACCTACAGGGGTAAAGACCCAGTACTTC. This sequence encodes CASRPTGVKTQYF.

The chain recombines TRBV28 with TRBJ2-7; 7 bases map to TRBD1. This CDR3 contains 13 residues. Germline values: CDR1 MDHEN, CDR2 SYDVKM. V was clipped by 11 bases and J by 3 bases; unmatched bases: 10. The CDR3: CAGARQGNYEQYF. The CDR3 region has the DNA TGTGCCGGGGCCCGACAGGGAAACTACGAGCAGTACTTC.

The chain links TRBV7-9 to TRBJ1-2; D is uncertain. The CDR3 is 13 amino acids. Trimming took 5 bases from V and 14 from J, leaving 21 bases between them. Per germline, CDR1 SEHNR and CDR2 FQNEAQ (reference sequence). In DNA, the CDR3 is TGTGCCAGCAGCCCACCAATTACTACGGCCGTAACCTTC. Translation gives CASSPPITTAVTF.

V usage is TRBV29-1 and J usage is TRBJ2-1; 8 positions match TRBD2. CDR1 and CDR2 from the germline V gene are SQVTM and ANQGSEA. V shed 5 bases, J shed 7 bases, and the junction held 7 bases outside the gene matches. CDR3 length equals 13 residues. The CDR3: CSVPGLVSNEQFF. In DNA form, the CDR3 reads TGCAGCGTTCCGGGACTAGTTTCGAATGAGCAGTTCTTC.

A remark on this clonotype: The junction departs from germline at one end; a sequencing error may be responsible. V usage is TRBV10-1 and J usage is TRBJ1-1; D remains unclear. The CDR3 extends over 12 amino acids. Germline V gene data show CDR1 as WNHNN and CDR2 as SYGVQD (reference sequence). For the CDR3, the DNA is TGCGCCAGCAGTGAGGTGAACGCTGAAGCTTTCTTT. Translated, it gives CASSEVNAEAFF.

This clonotype was detected only a few times. The rearrangement uses TRBV28 and TRBJ2-7; 7 bases line up with TRBD1. Germline V CDR1 and CDR2: MDHEN, SYDVKM. The V segment lost 5 bases and the J segment 4 bases; nucleotides outside the gene matches: 11. The CDR3 has 15 residues. CDR3 DNA sequence: TGTGCCAGCAGTACTCGCCGGGACAGCCTTTACGAGCAGTACTTC. It codes for CASSTRRDSLYEQYF.

This clonotype appeared a few times. The V call is TRBV24-1, the J call TRBJ2-1; 7 bases align to TRBD2. The CDR3 is made up of 16 amino acids. With V trimmed by 2 bases and J by 3 bases, 6 bases remained unmatched. Germline CDR1 reads KGHDR; CDR2 reads SFDVKD. The CDR3 DNA is TGTGCCACCAGTGATTCGACTAGCAGACGCTACAATGAGCAGTTCTTC. It encodes CATSDSTSRRYNEQFF.

This clonotype appeared a few times. The chain employs TRBV7-2 and TRBJ2-5, with 8 bases fitting TRBD1. Germline trimming cut 2 bases from V and 5 bases from J; bases unmatched to any gene: 10. The germline V gene encodes CDR1 SGHTA and CDR2 FQGNSA. The CDR3 has 16 residues. The CDR3 bases are TGTGCCAGCAGCTTATGGGGAACAGGGGGTAGGGAGACCCAGTACTTC. It encodes CASSLWGTGGRETQYF. Complete variable domain (other parts from reference TRBV7-2 and TRBJ2-5): GAGVSQSPSNKVTEKGKDVELRCDPISGHTALYWYRQSLGQGLEFLIYFQGNSAPDKSGLPSDRFSAERTGGSVSTLTIQRTQQEDSAVYLCASSLWGTGGRETQYFGPGTRLLVL.

A few counts support this clonotype. The chain recombines TRBV6-6 with TRBJ2-1; possible D gene TRBD1, 6 bases. The CDR3 is 12 residues long. The ends were cut back, 6 bases at V and 15 bases at J, with 18 bases in the middle. From germline, CDR1 is MNHNY and CDR2 SVGAGI (reference sequence). The CDR3: CASRLHNRVSFF. The DNA of the CDR3 is TGTGCCAGCAGACTTCATAACAGGGTTTCGTTCTTC.

V gene TRBV6-5 combines with J gene TRBJ2-7; 9 bases agree with TRBD1. J was trimmed by 5 bases and V by 4 bases; bases with no gene match: 9. CDR1 and CDR2 (germline): MNHEY, SVGAGI. The CDR3 totals 15 residues. CDR3 sequence reads: CASSSIQGAGHEQYF. The CDR3 DNA reads as TGTGCCAGCAGTTCCATACAGGGGGCGGGGCACGAGCAGTACTTC.

The genes are TRBV24-1 and TRBJ2-1; 8 bases map to TRBD2. The CDR3 is 13 residues long. Germline V gene data show CDR1 as KGHDR and CDR2 as SFDVKD. Trimming removed 9 bases from V and 7 bases from J; junction bases left unmatched: 7. The CDR3 loop is CATREAGANEQFF. The CDR3 region has the DNA TGTGCCACCCGGGAAGCGGGGGCGAATGAGCAGTTCTTC.

This clonotype came up a few times. The V gene is TRBV5-1, the J gene TRBJ2-5; D is uncertain. This CDR3 has 15 residues. Looked up from germline, CDR1 is SGHRS and CDR2 is YFSETQ. V lost 0 bases, J lost 3 bases, and 12 bases lay in between. The chain's CDR3 is CASSLEGRPEETQYF. The CDR3 coding sequence is TGCGCCAGCAGCTTGGAAGGCAGGCCGGAAGAGACCCAGTACTTC.

J is TRBJ2-1 and V is TRBV7-3, with TRBD2 matching 9 bases. Losses at the gene ends were 0 bases for V and 9 bases for J; bases not matched to a gene: 6. CDR1 is SGHTA and CDR2 is FQGTGA in the germline V gene. This CDR3 has 15 amino acids. The CDR3, as DNA: TGTGCCAGCAGCTTAACCGGGACTAGCACCCGTGAGCAGTTCTTC. Translating gives CASSLTGTSTREQFF. Drawing the rest from reference TRBV7-3 and TRBJ2-1, the complete variable domain is GAGVSQTPSNKVTEKGKYVELRCDPISGHTALYWYRQSLGQGPEFLIYFQGTGAADDSGLPNDRFFAVRPEGSVSTLKIQRTERGDSAVYLCASSLTGTSTREQFFGPGTRLTVL.

This clonotype was seen only a few times. The gene calls are TRBV4-2 and TRBJ1-4; the D gene is possibly TRBD1 (5 bases). CDR3 length equals 17 residues. The V end was cut by 4 bases, the J end by 3 bases, with 18 bases between. The germline gives CDR1 LGHNA, CDR2 YNFKEQ. Here the CDR3 DNA reads TGTGCCAGCAGCCCCCTCAAGGCGGGGACTTCTAATGAAAAACTGTTTTTT. It codes for CASSPLKAGTSNEKLFF.

The chain employs TRBV30 and TRBJ2-7; 7 nucleotides align to TRBD1. Trimming at V came to 0 bases and at J to 6 bases, leaving 5 bases not matched to a gene. The CDR3 loop spans 13 amino acids. Looked up from germline, CDR1 is GTSNPN and CDR2 is SVGIG (reference sequence). The CDR3 DNA reads as TGTGCCTGGAGTGTGGGGCAGGGGGTCGAGCAGTACTTC. The encoded protein is CAWSVGQGVEQYF.

A few counts support this clonotype. V and J are TRBV20-1 and TRBJ2-1; no clear D gene. The CDR3 totals 15 residues. The ends were cut back, 3 bases at V and 0 bases at J, with 12 bases in the middle. Germline V gives CDR1 DFQATT, CDR2 SNEGSKA (reference sequence). The CDR3 sequence is CSASHPGISYNEQFF. CDR3 DNA sequence: TGCAGTGCTAGTCATCCTGGGATCTCCTACAATGAGCAGTTCTTC.

Ten or more counts support this clonotype. This chain uses TRBV12-3 or TRBV12-4 with TRBJ2-1; D may be TRBD2 (5 bases). Deletions cut 4 bases from V and 9 bases from J, with 13 bases between. CDR3 size: 13 residues. The CDR3 region has the DNA TGTGCCAGCAGTTCTCCCGGACGGGGTGAGCAGTTCTTC. This sequence encodes CASSSPGRGEQFF.

This clonotype has more than one count but fewer than ten. V gene TRBV5-1 combines with J gene TRBJ2-7; D gene ambiguous. The CDR3 runs to 15 residues. From germline, CDR1 is SGHRS and CDR2 YFSETQ. The V end lost 0 bases, the J end lost 0 bases, and 10 bases lay between the germline ends. This CDR3 is CASSLGRETSYEQYF. The CDR3 DNA reads TGCGCCAGCAGCTTGGGAAGGGAAACCTCCTACGAGCAGTACTTC.

The genes are TRBV20-1 and TRBJ2-5; TRBD1 aligns across 7 bases. Germline V lookup: CDR1 DFQATT, CDR2 SNEGSKA (reference sequence). CDR3 length: 15 residues. With 0 bases clipped from V and 1 base from J, the junction kept 5 bases outside the gene matches. CDR3 residues: CSARDSRDSQETQYF. The CDR3 DNA sequence: TGCAGTGCTAGAGATAGTCGGGACAGCCAAGAGACCCAGTACTTC.

Ten or more counts support this clonotype. J is TRBJ2-1 and V is TRBV20-1; D remains ambiguous. CDR3 size: 10 residues. Germline V gene sequence: CDR1 DFQATT, CDR2 SNEGSKA (reference sequence). V was pared by 1 base and J by 9 bases, with 4 bases between. CDR3 DNA sequence: TGCAGTGCTAGAGGCGCTGAGCAGTTCTTC. This translates into CSARGAEQFF.

A few counts support this clonotype. J is TRBJ2-3 and V is TRBV6-2 or TRBV6-3; TRBD2 matches at 7 bases. This CDR3 is 12 amino acids long. In germline, CDR1 is MNHEY, CDR2 SVGEGT. The junction had 4 bases not matched to a gene; V was cut back by 8 bases and J by 5 bases. CDR3 region: CASGTTEDTQYF. The CDR3 DNA follows: TGTGCCAGCGGGACTACTGAAGATACGCAGTATTTT.

This clonotype was counted ten times or more. The CDR3 is CASRSEGAQEKLFF. CDR3 coding DNA: TGTGCCAGCAGGTCGGAGGGGGCACAAGAAAAACTGTTTTTT. The V gene is TRBV12-3 or TRBV12-4, the J gene TRBJ1-4; the match to TRBD1 covers 7 bases. Trimming at V came to 6 bases and at J to 8 bases, leaving 9 bases not matched to a gene. The CDR3 covers 14 residues.

This clonotype was counted a few times. This sequence joins TRBV7-6 and TRBJ2-1; tentatively, D is TRBD2 (6 bases). The CDR3 is 17 residues long. The germline V and J ends were trimmed by 4 bases and 10 bases, with 26 bases remaining between them. Germline V gene data show CDR1 as SGHVS and CDR2 as FNYEAQ. CDR3 sequence: CASSSPVGGSGGPEQFF. The CDR3 DNA follows: TGTGCCAGCAGCTCCCCGGTAGGAGGTAGCGGAGGGCCGGAGCAGTTCTTC.